Sequencing of this T cell receptor beta chain was carried out in a study of cytomegalovirus exposure and HLA in healthy donors. The overall study: Both the 120 validation repertoires and the roughly 700 first-cohort repertoires used the same platform, as reported by a later analysis.

A single count supports this clone. Its matching antigen is unknown. Findings and caveats of the study: The authors enumerated some 160 TCR beta chains as linked to cytomegalovirus.

The germline gives CDR1 SGDLS, CDR2 YYNGEE. V lost 3 bases, J lost 3 bases, and 4 bases stayed unmatched. The CDR3 totals 15 residues. The approximately 120-subject validation cohort, separate from the roughly 700-subject first cohort, included the donors. The data were produced by immunoSEQ multiplex PCR, yet TCRdb's version contains in-frame clones alone and is incomplete. The sample has 20,000 to 25,000 clones, 97% seen once. V and J are TRBV9 and TRBJ2-5; 11 bases agree with TRBD1. This TCR came from a man aged 25 to 45 in good health and CMV-seropositive. The sequenced material came from PBMCs. Here the CDR3 reads CASSAWTGGEETQYF. In nucleotides, the CDR3 is TGTGCCAGCAGCGCTTGGACAGGGGGCGAAGAGACCCAGTACTTC.